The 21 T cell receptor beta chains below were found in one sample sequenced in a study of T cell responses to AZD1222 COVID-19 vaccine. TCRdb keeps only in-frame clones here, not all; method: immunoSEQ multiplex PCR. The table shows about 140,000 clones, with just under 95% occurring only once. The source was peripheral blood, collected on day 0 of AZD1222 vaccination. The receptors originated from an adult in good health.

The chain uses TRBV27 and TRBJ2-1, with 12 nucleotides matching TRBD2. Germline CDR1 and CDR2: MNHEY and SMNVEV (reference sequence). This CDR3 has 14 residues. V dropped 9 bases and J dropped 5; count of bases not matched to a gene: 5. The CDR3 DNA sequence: TGTGCCAGTATCGGACTAGCGGGGAACAATGAGCAGTTCTTC. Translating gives CASIGLAGNNEQFF.

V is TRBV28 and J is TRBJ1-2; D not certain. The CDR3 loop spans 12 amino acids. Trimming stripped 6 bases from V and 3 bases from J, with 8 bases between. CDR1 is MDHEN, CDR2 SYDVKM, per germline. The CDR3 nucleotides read TGTGCCAGCAGGGCCTCTTACTATGGCTACACCTTC. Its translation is CASRASYYGYTF.

CDR3 sequence: CASSSQNSNQPQHF. CDR3 DNA sequence: TGTGCCAGTAGTAGTCAGAATAGCAATCAGCCCCAGCATTTT. This chain connects TRBV19 to TRBJ1-5; D not certain. The V end was cut by 4 bases, the J end by 0 bases, with 7 bases between. Germline values: CDR1 LNHDA, CDR2 SQIVND (reference sequence). This CDR3 is 14 amino acids long.

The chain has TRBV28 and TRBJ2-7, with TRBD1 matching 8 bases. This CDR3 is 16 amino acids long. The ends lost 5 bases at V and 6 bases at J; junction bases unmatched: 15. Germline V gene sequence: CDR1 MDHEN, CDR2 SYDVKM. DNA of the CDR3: TGTGCCAGCAGTGGCGGTTTGGGGACAGGTCCCGCCGAGCAGTACTTC. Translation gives CASSGGLGTGPAEQYF.

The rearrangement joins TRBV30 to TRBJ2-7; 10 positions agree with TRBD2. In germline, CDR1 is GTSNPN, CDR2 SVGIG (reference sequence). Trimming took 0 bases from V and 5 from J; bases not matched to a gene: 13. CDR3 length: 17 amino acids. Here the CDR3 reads CAWSVRASGSYSNEQYF. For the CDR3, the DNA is TGTGCCTGGAGTGTACGGGCTAGCGGGAGTTATTCCAACGAGCAGTACTTC.

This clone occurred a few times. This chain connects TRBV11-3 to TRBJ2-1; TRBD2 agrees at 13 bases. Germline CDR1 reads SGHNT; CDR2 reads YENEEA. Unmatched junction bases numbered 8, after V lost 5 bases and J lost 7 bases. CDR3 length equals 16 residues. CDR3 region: CASSTGTSGKGNEQFF. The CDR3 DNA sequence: TGTGCCAGCAGCACCGGGACTAGCGGGAAGGGTAATGAGCAGTTCTTC.

In DNA, the CDR3 is TGTGCCAGCTCACCGGGTGACGCGGGGAGAGAGACCCAGTACTTC. This codes for CASSPGDAGRETQYF. The chain links TRBV18 to TRBJ2-5; TRBD2 might be the D (6 bases). The length of the CDR3 is 15 residues. Deletions cut 3 bases from V and 4 bases from J, with 15 bases between. Germline values: CDR1 KGHSH, CDR2 LQKENI.

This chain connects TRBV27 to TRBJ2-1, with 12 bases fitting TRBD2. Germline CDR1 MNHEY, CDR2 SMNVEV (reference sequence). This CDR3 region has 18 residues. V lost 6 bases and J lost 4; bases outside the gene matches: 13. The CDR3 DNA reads TGTGCCAGCAGGACCTTTCCACGGACTAGCGGGGTATACAATGAGCAGTTCTTC. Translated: CASRTFPRTSGVYNEQFF.

The CDR3 DNA follows: TGTGCCAGCAGTTATAGGGACAGGGGAAACACTGAAGCTTTCTTT. Translating it yields CASSYRDRGNTEAFF. The V and J genes are TRBV6-2 or TRBV6-3 and TRBJ1-1; 10 bases are a match to TRBD1. Germline assignment: CDR1 MNHEY and CDR2 SVGEGT. The CDR3 has 15 amino acids. V lost 3 bases, J lost 2 bases, and 3 bases stayed unmatched.

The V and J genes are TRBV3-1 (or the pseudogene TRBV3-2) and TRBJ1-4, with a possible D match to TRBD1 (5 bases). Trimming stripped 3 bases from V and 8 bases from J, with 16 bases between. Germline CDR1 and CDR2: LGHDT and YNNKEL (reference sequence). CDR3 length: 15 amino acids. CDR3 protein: CASSHARGPGEKLFF. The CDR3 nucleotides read TGTGCCAGCAGCCATGCCCGGGGCCCGGGCGAAAAACTGTTTTTT.

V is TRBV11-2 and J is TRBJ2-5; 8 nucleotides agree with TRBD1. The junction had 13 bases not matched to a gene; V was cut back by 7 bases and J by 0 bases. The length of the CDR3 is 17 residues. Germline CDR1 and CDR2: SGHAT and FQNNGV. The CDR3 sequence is CASIPGGRTAYQETQYF. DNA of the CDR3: TGTGCCAGCATCCCAGGGGGCCGGACAGCGTACCAAGAGACCCAGTACTTC.

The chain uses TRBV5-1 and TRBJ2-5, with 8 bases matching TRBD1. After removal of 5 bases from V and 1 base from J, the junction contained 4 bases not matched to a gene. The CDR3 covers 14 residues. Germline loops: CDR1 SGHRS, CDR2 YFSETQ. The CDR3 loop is CASSFGQGQETQYF. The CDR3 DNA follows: TGCGCCAGCAGTTTTGGACAGGGCCAAGAGACCCAGTACTTC.

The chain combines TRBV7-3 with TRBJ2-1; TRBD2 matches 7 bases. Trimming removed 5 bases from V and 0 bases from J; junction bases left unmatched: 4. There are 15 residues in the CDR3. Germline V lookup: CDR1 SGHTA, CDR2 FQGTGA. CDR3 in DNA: TGTGCCAGCAGCACAGCTAGCGGCTCCTACAATGAGCAGTTCTTC. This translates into CASSTASGSYNEQFF.

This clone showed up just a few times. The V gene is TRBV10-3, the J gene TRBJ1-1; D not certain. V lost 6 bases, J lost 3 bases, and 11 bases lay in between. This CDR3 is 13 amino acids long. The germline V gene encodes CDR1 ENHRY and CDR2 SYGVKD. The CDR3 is CAIRALQDTEAFF. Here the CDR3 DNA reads TGTGCCATCAGAGCTTTGCAGGACACTGAAGCTTTCTTT.

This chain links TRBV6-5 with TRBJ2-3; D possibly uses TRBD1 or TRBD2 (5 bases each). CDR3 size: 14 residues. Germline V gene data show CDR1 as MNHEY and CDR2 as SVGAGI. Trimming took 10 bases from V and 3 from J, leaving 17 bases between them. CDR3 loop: CATIAGRVTDTQYF. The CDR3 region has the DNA TGTGCCACGATCGCGGGCAGGGTAACAGATACGCAGTATTTT.

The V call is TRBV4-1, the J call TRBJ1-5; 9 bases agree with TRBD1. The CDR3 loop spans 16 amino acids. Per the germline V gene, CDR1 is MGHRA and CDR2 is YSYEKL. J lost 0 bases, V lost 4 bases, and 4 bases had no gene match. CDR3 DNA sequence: TGCGCCAGCAGCCGGGGACAGGGTTATAGCAATCAGCCCCAGCATTTT. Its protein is CASSRGQGYSNQPQHF.

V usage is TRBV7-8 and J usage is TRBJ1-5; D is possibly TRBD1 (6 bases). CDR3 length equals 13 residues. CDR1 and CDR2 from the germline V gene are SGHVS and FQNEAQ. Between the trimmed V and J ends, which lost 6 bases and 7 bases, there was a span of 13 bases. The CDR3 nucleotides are TGTGCCAGCAGTTCTTACAGGGACCAGCCCCAGCATTTT. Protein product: CASSSYRDQPQHF.

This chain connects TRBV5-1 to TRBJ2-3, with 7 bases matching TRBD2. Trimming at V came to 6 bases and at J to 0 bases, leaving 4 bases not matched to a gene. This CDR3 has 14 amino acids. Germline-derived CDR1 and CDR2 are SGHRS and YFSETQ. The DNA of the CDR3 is TGCGCCAGCACTGCGGGAGTGAGCACAGATACGCAGTATTTT. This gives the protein CASTAGVSTDTQYF.

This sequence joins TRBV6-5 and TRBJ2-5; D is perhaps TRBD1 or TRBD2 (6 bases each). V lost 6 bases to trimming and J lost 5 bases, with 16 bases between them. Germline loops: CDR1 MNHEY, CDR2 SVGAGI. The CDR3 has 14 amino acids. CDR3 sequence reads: CASSWGAGRETQYF. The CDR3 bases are TGTGCCAGCAGCTGGGGGGCGGGGCGGGAGACCCAGTACTTC.

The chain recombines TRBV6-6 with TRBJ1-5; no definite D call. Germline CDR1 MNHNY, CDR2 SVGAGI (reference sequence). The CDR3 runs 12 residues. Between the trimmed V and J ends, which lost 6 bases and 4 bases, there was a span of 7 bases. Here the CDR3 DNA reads TGTGCCAGCAGGGGCCTTAATCAGCCCCAGCATTTT. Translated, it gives CASRGLNQPQHF.

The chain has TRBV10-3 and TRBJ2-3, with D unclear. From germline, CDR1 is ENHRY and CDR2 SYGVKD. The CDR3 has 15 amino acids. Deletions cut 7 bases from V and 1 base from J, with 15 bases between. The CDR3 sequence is CAIKPSVGGTDTQYF. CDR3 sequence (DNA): TGTGCCATCAAACCTAGTGTCGGCGGCACAGATACGCAGTATTTT.